What follows describes a single T cell receptor (beta chain). The sample belongs to a study of blood T cell repertoires in COVID-19. In the study overall: In Cohort 3, a recovered donor had either two negative PCRs, clearance, or symptom resolution. COVID-19 samples, acute and convalescent, were from the United States, Italy and Spain.

Trimming took 5 bases from V and 2 from J, leaving 12 bases between them. The CDR3 length is 15 residues. Germline V gene sequence: CDR1 SGHTA, CDR2 FQGNSA. Authors' data handling: For nucleated cells, counts were estimated from reference gene primer amplification. Method: immunoSEQ multiplex PCR; TCRdb's copy keeps in-frame clones and lacks some. That table furnishes V, J and clone size, whereas the DNA furnished D and trimming. The sample lists around 140,000 clones, approximately 84% occurring once. Grouping used clinical history reported by participants in a survey and questionnaire. The J gene is TRBJ2-2, the V gene TRBV7-2, with a possible D match to TRBD1 (6 bases). The sample comprised PBMCs or T cells enriched from blood (not recorded which). This TCR came from a man aged 50-59 years in a cohort exposed to, infected with or recovered from COVID-19 (not recorded which). The CDR3 is CASSPPGVNTGELFF. The CDR3 bases are TGTGCCAGCAGCCCCCCAGGGGTTAACACCGGGGAGCTGTTTTTT.